This TCR beta chain stems from a study of regulatory T cells. Findings of the study overall: In patients, unique TRB V-J pairs were restricted and V/J usage skewed, especially in Tregs.

All CD3G-deficient patients showed autoimmunity, more severe in two. Patients aged 2 to 39 years had fewer naive and more memory CD4+ and CD8+ T cells. The PCR used 52 TRBV and 13 TRBJ primers. The repertoire was sequenced with immunoSEQ multiplex PCR; TCRdb's copy has only in-frame clones and lacks some. The sample holds just over 20,000 clones, roughly 93% seen once. The CDR3 sequence is 12 residues long. V lost 2 bases to trimming and J lost 8 bases, with 6 bases between them. Germline loops: CDR1 MDHEN, CDR2 SYDVKM. With regard to this clone: What it binds is not known.

This TCR derives from a child between 2 and 9 years old with CD3G deficiency. The chain links TRBV28 to TRBJ2-2; TRBD1 is a possible D gene (6 bases). Material: CD8+ T cells sorted from blood. CDR3 coding DNA: TGTGCCAGCAGTTTAGACAGGGGGGAGCTGTTTTTT. Its protein is CASSLDRGELFF.